These T cell receptor beta chains were read from a single sample in a study of shared clonotypes between healthy human individuals. Measured with immunoSEQ multiplex PCR; TCRdb has only the in-frame clones, and not every one. Here the sample spans around 1 million clones, about three quarters being singletons. What was sequenced was memory CD4+ T cells sorted from blood. All receptors come from a man between 18 and 35 years old in good health. Each CDR3 is given with its conserved first and last residue. Fields, in order: V gene, J gene, CDR3 protein.

TRBV5-5	TRBJ1-5	CASSLDWGYSNQPQHF
TRBV5-1	TRBJ1-6	CASRSGVSYNSPLHF
TRBV7-9	TRBJ2-3	CASSLVGNTQYF
TRBV7-2	TRBJ2-3	CASSFSGGASTDTQYF
TRBV6-6	TRBJ1-4	CASSFRDSPTNEKLFF
TRBV5-4	TRBJ2-1	CASSLADVAREQFF
TRBV6-6	TRBJ2-7	CASSYSGSSYEQYF
TRBV27	TRBJ2-7	CASSPGLGYEQYF
TRBV27	TRBJ1-1	CASSRQALNTEAFF
TRBV6-9	TRBJ2-7	CASSFRGLYEQYF
TRBV4-1	TRBJ1-2	CASSQDSETGGYGYTF
TRBV9	TRBJ1-3	CASSNRDSGNTIYF
TRBV30	TRBJ1-2	CAWSVSRGGYTF
TRBV7-2	TRBJ2-2	CASSLRAGPRNTGELFF
TRBV7-2	TRBJ2-2	CASSLFTSSGELFF
TRBV6-5	TRBJ2-2	CASRQGARGELFF